This T cell receptor (beta chain) was documented in a study of T cells after yellow fever vaccination. The CDR3 has 14 amino acids. Germline assignment: CDR1 ENHRY and CDR2 SYGVKD. Deletions cut 3 bases from V and 3 bases from J, with 11 bases between. 5'RACE template switching produced TCR cDNA carrying a universal primer site and UMIs. One entry per CDR3 protein, called by TCRdb with MiXCR from the 5' RACE reads. The sample comprises hundreds of thousands of distinct CDR3 sequences, more than 3% of which are singletons, and about a quarter rests with the top ten. This clonotype occurred many times. As yet, its antigen is unknown. Study-wide findings and caveats: Subsequent to the booster, the majority of primary-vaccination clones reappeared (around 97% CD4, 85% to 90% CD8). CD4 and CD8 compartments shared a small share of clonotypes.

The TCR was taken from a man aged 18 to 29 who received the YFV17D yellow fever vaccine. V and J are TRBV10-3 and TRBJ2-5, with D possibly TRBD1 on 5 matching bases. The sample here was PBMCs, taken on the day of the yellow fever booster vaccination. In nucleotides, the CDR3 is TGTGCCATCAGTGAATGGCAGGGTGAAGAGACCCAGTACTTC. It specifies CAISEWQGEETQYF.